The 19 T cell receptor beta chains below were found in one sample sequenced in a study of blood T cell repertoires in COVID-19. Here immunoSEQ multiplex PCR was the method, and the copy in TCRdb shows in-frame clones only, minus some. The sample shows 150,000 to 200,000 clones, under 80% of them seen only once. The sample taken for sequencing was PBMCs or T cells enriched from blood (not recorded which). The source is a woman aged 50 to 65 with acute COVID-19.

The chain employs TRBV11-3 and TRBJ2-2, with 8 bases that match TRBD2. The CDR3 sequence is 16 residues long. Trimming at V came to 4 bases and at J to 3 bases, leaving 7 bases not matched to a gene. Germline V gene lookup returns CDR1 SGHNT and CDR2 YENEEA. CDR3 DNA sequence: TGTGCCAGCAGCTATGATGGCGGGAGGTACACCGGGGAGCTGTTTTTT. It encodes CASSYDGGRYTGELFF.

The J gene is TRBJ1-3, the V gene TRBV19; D may be TRBD1 (5 bases). V was pared by 10 bases and J by 7 bases, with 17 bases between. The germline V gene has CDR1 LNHDA and CDR2 SQIVND (reference sequence). The CDR3 sequence is 13 residues long. DNA for the CDR3: TGTGCCACGAACCTAGGTGGGGCGAACACCATATATTTT. Amino acids: CATNLGGANTIYF.

This clone has a single count. The J gene is TRBJ2-1, the V gene TRBV20-1; D is ambiguous. Per the germline V gene, CDR1 is DFQATT and CDR2 is SNEGSKA (reference sequence). The CDR3 sequence is 11 residues long. V lost 1 base to trimming and J lost 8 bases, with 6 bases between them. The CDR3 region has the DNA TGCAGTGCTAGAGTAATTTATGAGCAGTTCTTC. Translated: CSARVIYEQFF.

V usage is TRBV11-2 and J usage is TRBJ1-6, with D uncertain. CDR1 SGHAT and CDR2 FQNNGV come from the germline V gene. The CDR3 covers 13 residues. Trimming cost V 0 bases and J 13 bases, with 10 bases left between them. Written as DNA, the CDR3 is TGTGCCAGCAGCTTAGATCCATCGGGGCCCCTCCACTTT. It is translated as CASSLDPSGPLHF.

The V gene is TRBV10-3, the J gene TRBJ2-5, with TRBD2 matching 7 bases. Per the germline V gene, CDR1 is ENHRY and CDR2 is SYGVKD. V was clipped by 4 bases and J by 0 bases; unmatched bases: 8. CDR3 length: 16 amino acids. The CDR3 DNA follows: TGTGCCATCAGTGGAGCCGCTGGGGGGGACCAAGAGACCCAGTACTTC. This sequence encodes CAISGAAGGDQETQYF.

This chain connects TRBV28 to TRBJ2-7, with D possibly matching TRBD1 (6 bases). The CDR3 totals 17 residues. V gave up 3 bases and J gave up 7 bases, with 25 bases separating them. The V gene's germline CDR1 is MDHEN and CDR2 SYDVKM. DNA of the CDR3: TGTGCCAGCAGTTTTGCGTATCTGGACAGCTCAAGGCAGGAGCAGTACGTC. It translates to CASSFAYLDSSRQEQYV.

The chain uses TRBV30 and TRBJ1-2; D call uncertain. The V gene lost 7 bases and the J gene lost 5 bases, with 14 bases spanning the gap. The CDR3 loop spans 12 amino acids. Germline CDR1 is GTSNPN and CDR2 is SVGIG (reference sequence). CDR3 coding DNA: TGTGCCTTGGGCGGAGGGATTTATGGCTACACCTTC. As protein: CALGGGIYGYTF.

The CDR3, as DNA: TGTGCCAGCAGTTTATGGCAGGGGCGACCGAGCTCCTATAATTCACCCCTCCACTTT. The encoded protein is CASSLWQGRPSSYNSPLHF. The J gene is TRBJ1-6, the V gene TRBV28, with D tentatively TRBD1 (6 bases). The CDR3 runs to 19 residues. CDR1 and CDR2 from the germline V gene are MDHEN and SYDVKM. Between the trimmed V and J ends, which lost 0 bases and 0 bases, there was a span of 15 bases.

The chain carries TRBV6-5 and TRBJ1-4, with no clear D. The CDR3 totals 15 residues. Germline values: CDR1 MNHEY, CDR2 SVGAGI. Trimming pared 4 bases from V and 7 bases from J, leaving 16 bases between. CDR3 sequence reads: CASSSREGVGEKLFF. The CDR3 bases are TGTGCCAGCAGTTCCCGGGAGGGAGTGGGTGAAAAACTGTTTTTT.

The chain employs TRBV14 and TRBJ1-1; 7 bases fit TRBD1. Losses at the gene ends were 0 bases for V and 5 bases for J; bases not matched to a gene: 9. Germline-derived CDR1 and CDR2 are SGHDN and FVKESK. The CDR3 covers 16 residues. CDR3 loop: CASSQERRAGGTEAFF. The CDR3 DNA sequence: TGTGCCAGCAGCCAAGAGAGGAGGGCAGGGGGGACTGAAGCTTTCTTT.

The rearrangement uses TRBV5-1 and TRBJ1-5; 7 nucleotides align to TRBD1. Trimming at V came to 0 bases and at J to 8 bases, leaving 8 bases not matched to a gene. CDR3 length: 15 residues. Germline V CDR1 and CDR2: SGHRS, YFSETQ. CDR3 nucleotides: TGCGCCAGCAGCTTGGGGACAGGCTCCACTGAGCCCCAGCATTTT. Its protein is CASSLGTGSTEPQHF.

A few counts support this clone. The chain is built from TRBV10-1 and TRBJ1-1, with D unresolved. This CDR3 has 9 residues. Germline V lookup: CDR1 WNHNN, CDR2 SYGVQD (reference sequence). Trimming removed 9 bases from V and 11 bases from J, with 10 bases in between. The CDR3 reads CASRQWAFF. The CDR3 bases are TGCGCCAGTCGACAATGGGCTTTCTTT.

V is TRBV6-5 and J is TRBJ2-7; D may be TRBD2 (6 bases). This CDR3 region has 13 residues. Germline values: CDR1 MNHEY, CDR2 SVGAGI. The V gene lost 8 bases and the J gene lost 7 bases, with 18 bases spanning the gap. The CDR3 sequence is CASGRTHSGEQYV. In DNA form, the CDR3 reads TGTGCCAGCGGGAGGACCCATTCCGGGGAGCAGTACGTC.

This clone was seen just once. V gene TRBV28 combines with J gene TRBJ1-4; 9 bases line up with TRBD1. Trimming removed 4 bases from V and 1 base from J; junction bases left unmatched: 7. The CDR3 spans 17 residues. CDR1 is MDHEN and CDR2 is SYDVKM in the germline V gene. The CDR3 region is CASSSPGTGKTNEKLFF. CDR3 DNA sequence: TGTGCCAGCAGTTCCCCCGGGACAGGGAAAACTAATGAAAAACTGTTTTTT. Variable domain in full (rest from reference TRBV28 and TRBJ1-4): DVKVTQSSRYLVKRTGEKVFLECVQDMDHENMFWYRQDPGLGLRLIYFSYDVKMKEKGDIPEGYSVSREKKERFSLILESASTNQTSMYLCASSSPGTGKTNEKLFFGSGTQLSVL.

This clone has only one observation. The genes are TRBV7-6 and TRBJ2-5, with TRBD2 matching over 7 bases. Trimming cost V 3 bases and J 4 bases; bases outside gene matches: 8. Germline assignment: CDR1 SGHVS and CDR2 FNYEAQ. The CDR3 is made up of 15 amino acids. CDR3 loop: CASSFGERGRETQYF. As DNA, the CDR3 is TGTGCCAGCAGCTTCGGGGAGCGGGGTAGAGAGACCCAGTACTTC.

This rearrangement joins TRBV9 to TRBJ1-2; a possible D gene is TRBD1 (6 bases). Looked up from germline, CDR1 is SGDLS and CDR2 is YYNGEE. Deletions cut 4 bases from V and 8 bases from J, with 21 bases between. This CDR3 comprises 15 residues. The CDR3 loop reads CASSPTGHSSVGYTF. CDR3 sequence (DNA): TGTGCCAGCAGCCCCACGGGACATTCCTCTGTGGGCTACACCTTC.

The chain joins TRBV19 to TRBJ1-5; D not resolved. This CDR3 comprises 18 residues. CDR1 LNHDA and CDR2 SQIVND come from the germline V gene (reference sequence). Trimming removed 5 bases from V and 3 bases from J, with 23 bases in between. In nucleotides, the CDR3 is TGTGCCAGTAGTCCTGAACTCCCCGGTTCGTATCACAATCAGCCCCAGCATTTT. Translation gives CASSPELPGSYHNQPQHF.

V usage is TRBV6-1 and J usage is TRBJ1-2, with D unresolved. The CDR3 loop spans 13 amino acids. Trimming pared 3 bases from V and 4 bases from J, leaving 9 bases between. Germline loops: CDR1 MNHNS, CDR2 SASEGT. The DNA of the CDR3 is TGTGCCAGCAGTGACCCGACGGGCTATGGCTACACCTTC. It codes for CASSDPTGYGYTF.

This clone was seen a few times. The V and J genes are TRBV10-1 and TRBJ2-3; 10 nucleotides agree with TRBD2. The junction had 7 bases not matched to a gene; V was cut back by 7 bases and J by 6 bases. Germline-derived CDR1 and CDR2 are WNHNN and SYGVQD (reference sequence). CDR3 size: 14 residues. The CDR3 sequence is CASTASGGVDTQYF. DNA for the CDR3: TGCGCCAGCACGGCCAGCGGGGGGGTCGATACGCAGTATTTT.